Each of the 9 T cell receptor beta chains below was sequenced from the same sample in a study of blood T cell repertoires in COVID-19 (dated by TCRdb to 2018 to 2020). Preparation of the library involved the immunoSEQ multiplex PCR assay. In its TCRdb copy, this immuneACCESS table keeps in-frame sequences only and misses some clones. Where compared with another copy, unresolved V genes explain less than half of these, and the others have no known cause. This sample gives around 290,000 clones in total; roughly nine tenths of them show up just once. The ten largest clones add up to approximately 2.1% of the sample. Sequencing was carried out using peripheral blood. The receptors shown here come from a woman in her thirties with COVID-19, enrolled during active disease.

The rearrangement uses TRBV5-1 and TRBJ2-3; a weak D match, TRBD2 (5 bases). Germline CDR1 and CDR2: SGHRS and YFSETQ. Trimming pared 6 bases from V and 0 bases from J, leaving 17 bases between. There are 16 residues in the CDR3. DNA for the CDR3: TGCGCCAGCACCCTACCGACTACAACTAGCACAGATACGCAGTATTTT. It translates to CASTLPTTTSTDTQYF.

The rearrangement joins TRBV7-6 to TRBJ1-2; 9 nucleotides match TRBD1. CDR1 and CDR2 from the germline V gene are SGHVS and FNYEAQ. The CDR3 is 17 residues long. J gave up 4 bases and V 1 base, and 10 bases lay outside the gene matches. Written as DNA, the CDR3 is TGTGCCAGCAGCTTAGTAGGTCTGGGACAGGGTAGCTATGGCTACACCTTC. Protein: CASSLVGLGQGSYGYTF.

The chain combines TRBV7-2 with TRBJ1-5, with TRBD1 matching over 11 bases. The V gene end was trimmed by 5 bases and the J gene end by 6 bases; junction bases not matched to a gene: 3. Germline V lookup: CDR1 SGHTA, CDR2 FQGNSA. The CDR3 has 14 residues. The CDR3: CASSRTGGGQPQHF. As DNA, the CDR3 is TGTGCCAGCAGCCGGACAGGGGGCGGTCAGCCCCAGCATTTT.

The rearrangement joins TRBV19 to TRBJ1-5; D ambiguous. Germline V gene sequence: CDR1 LNHDA, CDR2 SQIVND (reference sequence). This CDR3 is 14 amino acids long. The V end was cut by 3 bases, the J end by 1 base, with 7 bases between. This CDR3 is CASSILLSNQPQHF. Here the CDR3 DNA reads TGTGCCAGTAGTATCCTACTCAGCAATCAGCCCCAGCATTTT.

As concerns this clone: This sample includes further DNA sequences coding for the same CDR3. The chain uses TRBV5-1 and TRBJ2-2; the D is unclear. The CDR3 totals 14 residues. Per germline, CDR1 SGHRS and CDR2 YFSETQ. The V end lost 0 bases, the J end lost 2 bases, and 5 bases lay between the germline ends. The CDR3 loop is CASSLAVNTGELFF. DNA for the CDR3: TGCGCCAGCAGCTTGGCAGTAAACACCGGGGAGCTGTTTTTT.

The chain couples TRBV7-8 to TRBJ1-5; tentative D call: TRBD1 (5 bases). From germline, CDR1 is SGHVS and CDR2 FQNEAQ. This CDR3 spans 14 amino acids. Trimming took off 0 bases at V and 5 bases at J, with 8 bases between the two ends. CDR3 DNA: TGTGCCAGCAGCTTAGCGGAAGGGGATCAGCCCCAGCATTTT. It yields the protein CASSLAEGDQPQHF.

This chain joins TRBV2 and TRBJ2-3; D gene uncertain. There are 11 residues in the CDR3. V was trimmed by 8 bases and J by 2 bases, leaving 5 bases between them. Germline V gives CDR1 SNHLY, CDR2 FYNNEI. The CDR3 DNA reads as TGTGCCAGCCGGGTCACAGATACGCAGTATTTT. This translates into CASRVTDTQYF.

The chain carries TRBV5-4 and TRBJ2-1; 12 nucleotides agree with TRBD1. This CDR3 is 15 amino acids long. Trimming cost V 4 bases and J 7 bases; bases outside gene matches: 6. In germline, CDR1 is SGHNT, CDR2 YYREEE (reference sequence). CDR3 sequence: CASSPGQGARNEQFF. The CDR3 coding sequence is TGTGCCAGCAGCCCGGGACAGGGGGCGAGGAATGAGCAGTTCTTC.

The genes are TRBV12-5 and TRBJ1-4; perhaps TRBD1 as D (6 bases). The CDR3 runs 15 residues. V lost 5 bases to trimming and J lost 4 bases, with 14 bases between them. Germline values: CDR1 LGHNT, CDR2 FRNRAP. The CDR3: CASGAGEGINEKLFF. The CDR3, as DNA: TGTGCTAGTGGTGCAGGGGAGGGGATTAATGAAAAACTGTTTTTT.